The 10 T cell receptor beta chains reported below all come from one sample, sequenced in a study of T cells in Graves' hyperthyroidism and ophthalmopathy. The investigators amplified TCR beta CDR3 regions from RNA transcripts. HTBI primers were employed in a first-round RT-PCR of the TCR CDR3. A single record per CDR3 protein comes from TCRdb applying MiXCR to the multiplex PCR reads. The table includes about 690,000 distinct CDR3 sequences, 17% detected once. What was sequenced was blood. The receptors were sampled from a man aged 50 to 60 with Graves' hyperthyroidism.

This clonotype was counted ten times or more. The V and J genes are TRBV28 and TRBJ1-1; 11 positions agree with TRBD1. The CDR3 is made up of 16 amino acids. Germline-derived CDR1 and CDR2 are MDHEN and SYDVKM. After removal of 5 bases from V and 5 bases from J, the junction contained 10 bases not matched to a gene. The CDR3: CASSLSGTGGRTEAFF. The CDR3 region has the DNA TGTGCCAGCAGTCTCTCGGGGACAGGGGGAAGAACTGAAGCTTTCTTT.

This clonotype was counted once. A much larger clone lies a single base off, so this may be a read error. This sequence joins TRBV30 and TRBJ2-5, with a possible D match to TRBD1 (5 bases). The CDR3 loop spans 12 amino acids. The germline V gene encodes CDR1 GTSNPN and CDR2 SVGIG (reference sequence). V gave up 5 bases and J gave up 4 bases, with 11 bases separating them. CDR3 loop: CAWSGFGETQYF. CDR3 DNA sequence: TGTGCCTGGTCAGGGTTTGGAGAGACCCAGTACTTC.

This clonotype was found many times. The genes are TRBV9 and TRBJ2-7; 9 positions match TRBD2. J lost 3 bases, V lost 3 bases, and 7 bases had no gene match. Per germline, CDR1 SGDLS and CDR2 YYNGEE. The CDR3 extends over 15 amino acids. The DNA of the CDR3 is TGTGCCAGCAGCGATGGTAGCGGGAGTTACTACGAGCAGTACTTC. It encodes CASSDGSGSYYEQYF. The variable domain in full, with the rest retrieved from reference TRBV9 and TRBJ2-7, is DSGVTQTPKHLITATGQRVTLRCSPRSGDLSVYWYQQSLDQGLQFLIQYYNGEERAKGNILERFSAQQFPDLHSELNLSSLELGDSALYFCASSDGSGSYYEQYFGPGTRLTVT.

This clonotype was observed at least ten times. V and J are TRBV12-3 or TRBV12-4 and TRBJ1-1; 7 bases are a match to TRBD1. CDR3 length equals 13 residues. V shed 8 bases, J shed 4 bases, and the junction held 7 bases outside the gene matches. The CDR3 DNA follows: TGTGCCAGCGGACGACAGGGTGGCACTGAAGCTTTCTTT. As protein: CASGRQGGTEAFF.

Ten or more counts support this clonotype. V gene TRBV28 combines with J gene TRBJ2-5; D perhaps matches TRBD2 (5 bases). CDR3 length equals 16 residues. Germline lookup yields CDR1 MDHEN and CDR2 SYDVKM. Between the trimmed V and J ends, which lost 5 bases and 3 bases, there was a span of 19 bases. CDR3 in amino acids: CASSPTIGVGKETQYF. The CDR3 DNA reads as TGTGCCAGCAGTCCGACGATCGGGGTCGGGAAAGAGACCCAGTACTTC.

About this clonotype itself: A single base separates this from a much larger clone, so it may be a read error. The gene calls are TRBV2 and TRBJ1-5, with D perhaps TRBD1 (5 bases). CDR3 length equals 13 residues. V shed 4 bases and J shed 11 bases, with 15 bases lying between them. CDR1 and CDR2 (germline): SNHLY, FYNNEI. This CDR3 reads CASSGIGERTQHF. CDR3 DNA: TGTGCCAGCAGTGGGATAGGGGAAAGGACCCAGCATTTT.

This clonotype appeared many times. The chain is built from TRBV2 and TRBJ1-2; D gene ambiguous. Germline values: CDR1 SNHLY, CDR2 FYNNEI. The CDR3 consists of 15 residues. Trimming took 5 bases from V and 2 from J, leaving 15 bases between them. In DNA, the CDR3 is TGTGCCAGCAGTTCAAACAGAGCGTCCAACTATGGCTACACCTTC. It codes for CASSSNRASNYGYTF.

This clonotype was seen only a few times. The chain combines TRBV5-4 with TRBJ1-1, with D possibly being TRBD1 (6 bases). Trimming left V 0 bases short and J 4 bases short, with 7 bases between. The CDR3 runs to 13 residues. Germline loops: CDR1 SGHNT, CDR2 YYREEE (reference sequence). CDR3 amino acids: CASSLDRATEAFF. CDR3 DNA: TGTGCCAGCAGCTTGGACAGGGCCACTGAAGCTTTCTTT.

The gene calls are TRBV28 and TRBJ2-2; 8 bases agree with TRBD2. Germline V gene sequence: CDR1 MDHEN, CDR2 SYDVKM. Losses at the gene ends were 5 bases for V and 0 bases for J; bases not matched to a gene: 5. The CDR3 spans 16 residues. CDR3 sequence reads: CASSPIAGTNTGELFF. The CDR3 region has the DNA TGTGCCAGCAGTCCTATAGCGGGAACGAACACCGGGGAGCTGTTTTTT.

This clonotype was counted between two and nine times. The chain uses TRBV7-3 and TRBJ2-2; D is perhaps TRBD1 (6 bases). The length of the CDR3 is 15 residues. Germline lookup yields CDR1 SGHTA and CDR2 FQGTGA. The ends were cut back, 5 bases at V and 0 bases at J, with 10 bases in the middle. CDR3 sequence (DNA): TGTGCCAGCAGCCCCGGGACAACGAACACCGGGGAGCTGTTTTTT. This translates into CASSPGTTNTGELFF.